What follows describes a single T cell receptor beta chain. Its antigen is undetermined. The donors were part of the validation cohort of 95 to 150 subjects. That cohort was separate from the first cohort, which comprised under 700 subjects. Between the trimmed V and J ends, which lost 1 base and 4 bases, there was a span of 10 bases. Germline CDR1 KGHSH, CDR2 LQKENI. The CDR3 has 14 amino acids. Clones were read by immunoSEQ multiplex PCR, and TCRdb kept only the in-frame ones, dropping some. The data show about 130,000 clones, just under 90% seen once. This record comes from a study of cytomegalovirus exposure and HLA in healthy donors. Notes on the study in general: In vitro checks showed that a few CMV-associated chains really do target CMV antigens. Cytomegalovirus association was assigned to about 150 TCR beta chains.

The clonotype comes from a man younger than 45 in good health and CMV-seronegative. Material: PBMCs. The V and J genes are TRBV18 and TRBJ1-1; D not certain. DNA of the CDR3: TGTGCCAGCTCACCACGGAGGGAGGCCACTGAAGCTTTCTTT. This encodes CASSPRREATEAFF.